Included here is one T cell receptor (beta chain) sequence, with context. TCRdb re-called the 5' RACE reads and shows each CDR3 protein once, DNA omitted. This table holds about 540,000 distinct CDR3 sequences. The source of the sample is a study of T cells expressing NK-cell markers. This CDR3 has 15 amino acids. Germline V CDR1 and CDR2: LGHDT, YNNKEL (reference sequence). Sequenced input: blood T cells: a sorted CD56 or NKG2C T cell subset, CD4+ or CD8+ T cells, or bulk PBMC T cells (not recorded which). V and J are TRBV3-1 and TRBJ2-2; TCRdb selects TRBD2, and the lack of DNA leaves this call unchecked. The sequence was obtained from a man younger than 35 in good health. CDR3 sequence reads: CASSQGLAATGELFF.